The 26 T cell receptor beta chains presented below share a single source sample, sequenced in a study of glioma-infiltrating T cells. Amplification of TCR alpha and beta CDR3 regions from RNA used iRepertoire nested multiplex PCR. MiXCR, applied by TCRdb to the multiplex PCR reads, yields one record per CDR3 protein. The sample has about 22,000 distinct CDR3 sequences, 20% to 25% seen once. The specimen was glioma tissue, nonneoplastic brain tissue, or PBMCs (not recorded which). The source of these receptors is a human donor with low-grade glioma or glioblastoma, undergoing nonglioma brain surgery, or in good health (not recorded which).

In regard to this clonotype: It may be a read error: a sequence one base away is much more abundant. This rearrangement joins TRBV20-1 to TRBJ2-7; tentatively, D is TRBD2 (6 bases). This CDR3 contains 13 residues. Germline CDR1 reads DFQATT; CDR2 reads SNEGSKA (reference sequence). CDR3 DNA: TGCAGTGCTAGTCGGGGGACCCCCTACGAGGAGTACTTC. Amino acid sequence: CSASRGTPYEEYF.

The table lists this clonotype with a few counts. The chain links TRBV6-7 to TRBJ2-5; 7 bases are a match to TRBD2. TRBV6-7 is given ORF status, its function remaining uncertain. This CDR3 has 15 residues. J gave up 5 bases and V 0 bases, and 6 bases lay outside the gene matches. The CDR3 sequence: CASSYSAGVGETQYF. In DNA, the CDR3 is TGTGCCAGCAGTTACTCGGCGGGGGTCGGGGAGACCCAGTACTTC.

This clonotype has more than one count but fewer than ten. V gene TRBV7-9 combines with J gene TRBJ1-1; D gene unclear. There are 10 residues in the CDR3. Germline V gene lookup returns CDR1 SEHNR and CDR2 FQNEAQ (reference sequence). With 8 bases removed from V and 1 base from J, the gap between germline ends came to 2 bases. CDR3 in amino acids: CASRNTEAFF. Here the CDR3 DNA reads TGTGCCAGCCGGAACACTGAAGCTTTCTTT.

This clonotype showed up many times. Written as DNA, the CDR3 is TGTGCCAGCAGCTTGCTAGCCGTGTCAGATACGCAGTATTTT. Its protein is CASSLLAVSDTQYF. The rearrangement joins TRBV5-4 to TRBJ2-3, with D maybe TRBD2 (5 bases). The CDR3 length is 14 residues. Trimming cost V 1 base and J 4 bases, with 10 bases left between them. From germline, CDR1 is SGHNT and CDR2 YYREEE (reference sequence).

The chain links TRBV7-9 to TRBJ1-2; D remains unclear. This CDR3 is 14 amino acids long. Germline V CDR1 and CDR2: SEHNR, FQNEAQ (reference sequence). The ends were cut back, 11 bases at V and 0 bases at J, with 16 bases in the middle. Written as DNA, the CDR3 is TGTGCCGCCAATAAGGTGTCCACTAACTATGGCTACACCTTC. Translation: CAANKVSTNYGYTF.

This clonotype was recorded only once. The V and J genes are TRBV7-6 and TRBJ1-4; 7 bases are a match to TRBD1. CDR1 and CDR2 from the germline V gene are SGHVS and FNYEAQ. V lost 1 base to trimming and J lost 5 bases; unmatched junction nucleotides: 10. The CDR3 is 17 amino acids. CDR3 sequence: CASSLDDRARLNEKLFF. For the CDR3, the DNA is TGTGCCAGCAGCTTAGATGACAGGGCGAGACTCAATGAAAAACTGTTTTTT.

This clonotype was observed at least ten times. This chain joins TRBV2 and TRBJ2-7; D may be TRBD1 (5 bases). V was pared by 2 bases and J by 7 bases, with 15 bases between. The CDR3 covers 14 residues. Per germline, CDR1 SNHLY and CDR2 FYNNEI. The CDR3 protein is CASSERVQGREQYF. The CDR3, as DNA: TGTGCCAGCAGTGAAAGGGTCCAGGGAAGAGAGCAGTACTTC.

The table lists this clonotype with a few counts. The V call is TRBV7-9, the J call TRBJ2-1, with a tentative D call TRBD1 (5 bases). This CDR3 has 14 amino acids. Germline CDR1 is SEHNR and CDR2 is FQNEAQ (reference sequence). V was shortened by 2 bases and J by 7 bases, with 12 bases between the two germline ends. The CDR3 here is CASSLTTQGNEQFF. The CDR3, as DNA: TGTGCCAGCAGCTTAACAACCCAGGGAAATGAGCAGTTCTTC. Using reference TRBV7-9 and TRBJ2-1 for the parts outside the CDR3, the full variable domain is DTGVSQNPRHKITKRGQNVTFRCDPISEHNRLYWYRQTLGQGPEFLTYFQNEAQLEKSRLLSDRFSAERPKGSFSTLEIQRTEQGDSAMYLCASSLTTQGNEQFFGPGTRLTVL.

This chain links TRBV19 with TRBJ1-5; D may be TRBD1 (5 bases). V was cut by 5 bases and J by 5 bases, with 19 bases left in between. Germline V CDR1 and CDR2: LNHDA, SQIVND (reference sequence). This CDR3 has 16 residues. The CDR3 region is CASSFPGGMADQPQHF. The CDR3 DNA follows: TGTGCCAGTAGTTTTCCGGGGGGAATGGCGGATCAGCCCCAGCATTTT.

Comments on this clonotype: At one end, the junction sequence differs from germline, possibly due to a read error. The chain is built from TRBV10-3 and TRBJ1-2, with no clear D. Per the germline V gene, CDR1 is ENHRY and CDR2 is SYGVKD. The CDR3 runs to 15 residues. CDR3 sequence reads: CASSDNLGTNYGYTF. CDR3 bases: TGTGCCAGCAGTGATAATCTGGGAACTAACTATGGCTACACCTTC.

This clonotype was found many times. The V call is TRBV28, the J call TRBJ1-5; D is unclear. This CDR3 has 13 residues. Germline lookup yields CDR1 MDHEN and CDR2 SYDVKM. The ends were cut back, 1 base at V and 5 bases at J, with 6 bases in the middle. This CDR3 is CASSLSHDQPQHF. As DNA, the CDR3 is TGTGCCAGCAGTTTATCCCACGATCAGCCCCAGCATTTT.

In this sample, this clonotype turned up many times. This chain joins TRBV6-6 and TRBJ2-5; D call uncertain. The CDR3 extends over 12 amino acids. V was clipped by 2 bases and J by 5 bases, with 6 bases between them. The V gene's germline CDR1 is MNHNY and CDR2 SVGAGI (reference sequence). CDR3 amino acids: CASSYARETQYF. The CDR3 bases are TGTGCCAGCAGTTACGCTCGGGAGACCCAGTACTTC.

This clonotype has only a few counts. This sequence joins TRBV7-3 and TRBJ2-2, with D perhaps given as TRBD1 or TRBD2 (5 bases each). Between the trimmed V and J ends, which lost 2 bases and 6 bases, there was a span of 13 bases. Germline V lookup: CDR1 SGHTA, CDR2 FQGTGA. The CDR3 is made up of 15 amino acids. The CDR3, as DNA: TGTGCCAGCAGCTTATTTGAGGGACGTCCCGGGGAGCTGTTTTTT. Residues: CASSLFEGRPGELFF. The entire variable domain, with the rest obtained from reference TRBV7-3 and TRBJ2-2, is as follows: GAGVSQTPSNKVTEKGKYVELRCDPISGHTALYWYRQSLGQGPEFLIYFQGTGAADDSGLPNDRFFAVRPEGSVSTLKIQRTERGDSAVYLCASSLFEGRPGELFFGEGSRLTVL.

This clonotype was detected once. V usage is TRBV6-2 or TRBV6-3 and J usage is TRBJ2-1, with TRBD1 matching over 7 bases. CDR3 length equals 14 residues. The germline V gene encodes CDR1 MNHEY and CDR2 SVGEGT. After removal of 6 bases from V and 4 bases from J, the junction contained 6 bases not matched to a gene. The CDR3 sequence is CASSTGQKYNEQFF. As DNA, the CDR3 is TGTGCCAGCAGCACGGGACAGAAATACAATGAGCAGTTCTTC.

This clonotype is medium-sized in the sample. The rearrangement uses TRBV28 and TRBJ1-2, with D unresolved. This CDR3 has 11 amino acids. Germline CDR1 MDHEN, CDR2 SYDVKM. Trimming pared 4 bases from V and 10 bases from J, leaving 10 bases between. The CDR3 bases are TGTGCCAGCAGTTCCCTAAGGCTCTACACCTTC. Its protein is CASSSLRLYTF.

This clonotype was detected many times. V and J are TRBV7-3 and TRBJ2-1; 7 bases fit TRBD1. The CDR3 has 13 residues. The ends lost 5 bases at V and 8 bases at J; junction bases unmatched: 6. Germline V CDR1 and CDR2: SGHTA, FQGTGA. This CDR3 is CASSRQGPDEQFF. The CDR3 region has the DNA TGTGCCAGCAGCCGACAGGGCCCCGATGAGCAGTTCTTC.

This clonotype has ten or more counts. This rearrangement joins TRBV20-1 to TRBJ2-5; 7 positions match TRBD1. CDR3 size: 12 residues. Germline V CDR1 and CDR2: DFQATT, SNEGSKA (reference sequence). CDR3 protein: CSHNRGTGAQYF. CDR3 bases: TGCAGCCACAACCGGGGCACAGGGGCCCAGTACTTC.

By share of the sample, this clonotype is medium-sized. The chain has TRBV6-1 and TRBJ1-2; 7 nucleotides agree with TRBD1. Germline V lookup: CDR1 MNHNS, CDR2 SASEGT. The CDR3 has 14 residues. Trimming at V came to 6 bases and at J to 2 bases, leaving 6 bases not matched to a gene. DNA of the CDR3: TGTGCCAGCAGACCAGGGGGAAACAACTATGGCTACACCTTC. It encodes CASRPGGNNYGYTF.

The table lists this clonotype with many counts. CDR3: CSATRQGRDGYTF. The CDR3 DNA is TGCAGTGCTACTAGACAGGGGAGGGATGGCTACACCTTC. The rearrangement joins TRBV20-1 to TRBJ1-2, with 8 positions matching TRBD1. CDR1 and CDR2 (germline): DFQATT, SNEGSKA (reference sequence). There are 13 residues in the CDR3. J lost 6 bases, V lost 4 bases, and 7 bases had no gene match.

By share, this clonotype counts as medium-sized. The gene calls are TRBV27 and TRBJ1-6; D gene unclear. The CDR3 is 15 residues long. The germline gives CDR1 MNHEY, CDR2 SMNVEV (reference sequence). Trimming stripped 3 bases from V and 10 bases from J, with 16 bases between. CDR3 DNA sequence: TGTGCCAGCAGTTTCCGGAGTCCCCGTGAGTCACCCCTCCACTTT. This codes for CASSFRSPRESPLHF.

This clonotype was counted a few times. V gene TRBV6-2 or TRBV6-3 combines with J gene TRBJ2-7, with D perhaps TRBD1 or TRBD2 (5 bases each). Germline V CDR1 and CDR2: MNHEY, SVGEGT. The CDR3 length is 15 residues. Trimming left V 8 bases short and J 7 bases short, with 24 bases between. This chain's CDR3 is CASGSYRPPDGEQYF. CDR3 in DNA: TGTGCCAGCGGGAGTTACAGGCCCCCTGACGGTGAGCAGTACTTC.

The J gene is TRBJ2-1, the V gene TRBV18, with 9 positions matching TRBD2. Germline CDR1 reads KGHSH; CDR2 reads LQKENI. V dropped 6 bases and J dropped 8; count of bases not matched to a gene: 17. The CDR3 is 17 residues long. This chain's CDR3 is CASSHWVAGDTTDEQFF. The CDR3, as DNA: TGTGCCAGCTCTCACTGGGTAGCGGGAGACACTACGGATGAGCAGTTCTTC.

This clonotype was detected a few times. The chain links TRBV29-1 to TRBJ1-5; 8 bases match TRBD1. Germline CDR1 reads SQVTM; CDR2 reads ANQGSEA. Germline trimming cut 6 bases from V and 5 bases from J; bases unmatched to any gene: 6. This CDR3 comprises 13 residues. CDR3 bases: TGCAGCGTCCGGACAGGGTATGATCAGCCCCAGCATTTT. As protein: CSVRTGYDQPQHF.

This clonotype was seen ten or more times. This rearrangement joins TRBV6-1 to TRBJ1-3; no reliable D call. Per the germline V gene, CDR1 is MNHNS and CDR2 is SASEGT. The CDR3 has 13 residues. Trimming removed 1 base at V and 8 bases at J, with 9 bases between. The CDR3: CASSEVGADTIYF. CDR3 nucleotides: TGTGCCAGCAGTGAAGTAGGTGCGGACACCATATATTTT.

V gene TRBV20-1 combines with J gene TRBJ2-5, with D unresolved. V was clipped by 5 bases and J by 4 bases, with 14 bases between them. Germline assignment: CDR1 DFQATT and CDR2 SNEGSKA (reference sequence). The CDR3 totals 13 residues. This CDR3 is CSAPKDGAETQYF. CDR3 in DNA: TGCAGTGCTCCTAAGGATGGCGCAGAGACCCAGTACTTC.

The J gene is TRBJ2-1, the V gene TRBV7-2; a possible D gene is TRBD2 (6 bases). From germline, CDR1 is SGHTA and CDR2 FQGNSA. Trimming took off 5 bases at V and 10 bases at J, with 21 bases between the two ends. This CDR3 is built from 15 residues. CDR3 protein: CASSPEVRIGREQFF. The CDR3 DNA follows: TGTGCCAGCAGCCCAGAGGTTAGAATTGGGAGGGAGCAGTTCTTC.